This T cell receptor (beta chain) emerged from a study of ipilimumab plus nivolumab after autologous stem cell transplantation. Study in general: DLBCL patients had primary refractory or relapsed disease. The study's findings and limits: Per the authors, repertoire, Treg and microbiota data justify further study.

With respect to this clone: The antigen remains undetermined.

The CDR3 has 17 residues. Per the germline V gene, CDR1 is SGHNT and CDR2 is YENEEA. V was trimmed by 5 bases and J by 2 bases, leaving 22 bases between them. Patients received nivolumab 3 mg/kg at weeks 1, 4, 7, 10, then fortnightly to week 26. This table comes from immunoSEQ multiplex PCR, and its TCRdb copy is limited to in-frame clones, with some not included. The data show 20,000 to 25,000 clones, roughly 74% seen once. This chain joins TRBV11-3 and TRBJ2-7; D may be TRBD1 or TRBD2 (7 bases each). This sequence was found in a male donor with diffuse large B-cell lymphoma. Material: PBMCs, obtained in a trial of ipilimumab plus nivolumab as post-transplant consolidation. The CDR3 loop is CASSPQGRDSLTYEQYF. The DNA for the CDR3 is TGTGCCAGCAGCCCTCAAGGGAGGGACAGTCTAACCTACGAGCAGTACTTC.